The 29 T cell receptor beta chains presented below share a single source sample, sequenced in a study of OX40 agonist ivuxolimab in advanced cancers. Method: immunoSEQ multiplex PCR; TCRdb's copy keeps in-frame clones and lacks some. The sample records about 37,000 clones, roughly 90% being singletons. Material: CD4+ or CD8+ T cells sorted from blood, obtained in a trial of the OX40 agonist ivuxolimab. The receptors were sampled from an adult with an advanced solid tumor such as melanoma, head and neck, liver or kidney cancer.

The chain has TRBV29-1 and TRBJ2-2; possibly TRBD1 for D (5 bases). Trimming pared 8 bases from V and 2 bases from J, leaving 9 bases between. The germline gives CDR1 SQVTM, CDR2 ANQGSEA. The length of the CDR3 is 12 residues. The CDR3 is CSTDTNTGELFF. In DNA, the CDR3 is TGCAGCACGGACACTAACACCGGGGAGCTGTTTTTT.

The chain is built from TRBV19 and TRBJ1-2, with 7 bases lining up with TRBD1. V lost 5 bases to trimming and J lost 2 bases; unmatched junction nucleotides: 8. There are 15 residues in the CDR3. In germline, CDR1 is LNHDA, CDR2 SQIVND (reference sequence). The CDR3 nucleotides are TGTGCCAGTAGTTCCTGGACAGGATTAAACTATGGCTACACCTTC. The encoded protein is CASSSWTGLNYGYTF. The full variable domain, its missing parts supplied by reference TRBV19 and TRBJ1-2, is DGGITQSPKYLFRKEGQNVTLSCEQNLNHDAMYWYRQDPGQGLRLIYYSQIVNDFQKGDIAEGYSVSREKKESFPLTVTSAQKNPTAFYLCASSSWTGLNYGYTFGSGTRLTVV.

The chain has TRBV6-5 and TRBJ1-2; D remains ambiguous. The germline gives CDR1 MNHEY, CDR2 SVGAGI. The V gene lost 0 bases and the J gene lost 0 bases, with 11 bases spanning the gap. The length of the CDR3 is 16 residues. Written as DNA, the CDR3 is TGTGCCAGCAGTTACTCGTTAACGGGAGCTAACTATGGCTACACCTTC. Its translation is CASSYSLTGANYGYTF.

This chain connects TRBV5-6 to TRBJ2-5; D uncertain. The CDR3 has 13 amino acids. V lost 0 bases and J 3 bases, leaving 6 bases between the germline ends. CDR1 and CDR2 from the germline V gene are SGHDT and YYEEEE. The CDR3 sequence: CASSLDPEETQYF. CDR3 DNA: TGTGCCAGCAGCTTGGACCCTGAAGAGACCCAGTACTTC. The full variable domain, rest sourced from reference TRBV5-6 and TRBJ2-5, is DAGVTQSPTHLIKTRGQQVTLRCSPKSGHDTVSWYQQALGQGPQFIFQYYEEEERQRGNFPDRFSGHQFPNYSSELNVNALLLGDSALYLCASSLDPEETQYFGPGTRLLVL.

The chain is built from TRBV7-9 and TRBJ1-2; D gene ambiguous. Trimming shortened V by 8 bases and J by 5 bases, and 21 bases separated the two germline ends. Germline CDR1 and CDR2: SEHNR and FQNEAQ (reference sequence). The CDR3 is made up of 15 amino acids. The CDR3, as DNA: TGTGCCAGCCGGGGTTCTTCGGATGGCGCGTATGGCTACACCTTC. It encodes CASRGSSDGAYGYTF.

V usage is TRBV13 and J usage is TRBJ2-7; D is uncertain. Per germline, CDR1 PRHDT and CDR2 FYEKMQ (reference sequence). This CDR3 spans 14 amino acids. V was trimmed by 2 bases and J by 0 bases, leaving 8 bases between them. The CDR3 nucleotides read TGTGCCAGCAGCTTATCCTTCAGCTCCTACGAGCAGTACTTC. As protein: CASSLSFSSYEQYF.

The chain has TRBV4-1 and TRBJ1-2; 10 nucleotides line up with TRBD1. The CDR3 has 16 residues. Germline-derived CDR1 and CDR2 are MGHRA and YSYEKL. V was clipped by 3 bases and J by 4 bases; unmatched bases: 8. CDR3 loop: CASSQRTGGDGYGYTF. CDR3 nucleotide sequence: TGCGCCAGCAGCCAGAGGACAGGGGGTGATGGCTATGGCTACACCTTC.

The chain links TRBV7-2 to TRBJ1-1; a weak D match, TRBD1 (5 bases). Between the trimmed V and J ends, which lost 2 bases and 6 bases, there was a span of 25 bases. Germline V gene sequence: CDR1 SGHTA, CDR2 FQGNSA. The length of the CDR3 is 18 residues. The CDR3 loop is CASSLFGEAYQGFSEAFF. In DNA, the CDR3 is TGTGCCAGCAGCTTATTTGGGGAAGCATACCAGGGATTTTCTGAAGCTTTCTTT.

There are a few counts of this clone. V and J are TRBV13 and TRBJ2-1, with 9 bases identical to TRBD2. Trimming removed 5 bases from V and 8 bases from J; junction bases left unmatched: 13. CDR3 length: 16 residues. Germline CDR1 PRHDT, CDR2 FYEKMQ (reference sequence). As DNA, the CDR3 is TGTGCCAGCAGCCCTCTTGGGGCTAGCGGGGCCCATGAGCAGTTCTTC. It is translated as CASSPLGASGAHEQFF.

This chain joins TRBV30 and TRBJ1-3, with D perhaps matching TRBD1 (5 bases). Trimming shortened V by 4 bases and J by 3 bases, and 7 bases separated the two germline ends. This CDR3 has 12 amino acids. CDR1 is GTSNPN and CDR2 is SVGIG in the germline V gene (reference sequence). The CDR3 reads CAWKGVGNTIYF. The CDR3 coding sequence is TGTGCCTGGAAAGGGGTTGGAAACACCATATATTTT.

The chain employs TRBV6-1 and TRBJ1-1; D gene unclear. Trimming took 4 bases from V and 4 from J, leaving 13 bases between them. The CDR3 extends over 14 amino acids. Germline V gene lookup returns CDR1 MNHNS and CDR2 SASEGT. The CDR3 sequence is CASSGEFNPTEAFF. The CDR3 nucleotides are TGTGCCAGCAGTGGGGAATTCAATCCCACTGAAGCTTTCTTT.

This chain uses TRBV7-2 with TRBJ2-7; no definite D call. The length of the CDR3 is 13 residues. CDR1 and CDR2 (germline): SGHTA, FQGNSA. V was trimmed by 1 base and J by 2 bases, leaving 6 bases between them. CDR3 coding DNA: TGTGCCAGCAGCTTAGATGGCACCTACGAGCAGTACTTC. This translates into CASSLDGTYEQYF. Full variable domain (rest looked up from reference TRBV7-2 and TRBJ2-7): GAGVSQSPSNKVTEKGKDVELRCDPISGHTALYWYRQSLGQGLEFLIYFQGNSAPDKSGLPSDRFSAERTGGSVSTLTIQRTQQEDSAVYLCASSLDGTYEQYFGPGTRLTVT.

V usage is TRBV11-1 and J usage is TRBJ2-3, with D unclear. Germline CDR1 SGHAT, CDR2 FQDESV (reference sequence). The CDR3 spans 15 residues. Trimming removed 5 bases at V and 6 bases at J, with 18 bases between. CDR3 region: CASSPPKSKGDTQYF. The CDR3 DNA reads TGTGCCAGCAGCCCGCCGAAATCTAAGGGTGATACGCAGTATTTT.

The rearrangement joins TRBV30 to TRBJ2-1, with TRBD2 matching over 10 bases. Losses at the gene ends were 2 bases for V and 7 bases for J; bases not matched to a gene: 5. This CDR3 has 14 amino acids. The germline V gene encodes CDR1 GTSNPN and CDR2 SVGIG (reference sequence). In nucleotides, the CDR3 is TGTGCCTGGAGTTCCGGGACTAGCGATAATGAGCAGTTCTTC. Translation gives CAWSSGTSDNEQFF. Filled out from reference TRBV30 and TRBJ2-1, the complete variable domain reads SQTIHQWPATLVQPVGSPLSLECTVEGTSNPNLYWYRQAAGRGLQLLFYSVGIGQISSEVPQNLSASRPQDRQFILSSKKLLLSDSGFYLCAWSSGTSDNEQFFGPGTRLTVL.

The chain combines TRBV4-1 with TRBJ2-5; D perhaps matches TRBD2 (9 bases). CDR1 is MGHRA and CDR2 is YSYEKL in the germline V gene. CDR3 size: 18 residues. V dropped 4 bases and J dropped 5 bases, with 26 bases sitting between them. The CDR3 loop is CASSPQGAGGPSGETQYF. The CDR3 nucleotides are TGCGCCAGCAGCCCCCAGGGGGCGGGGGGGCCATCTGGGGAGACCCAGTACTTC.

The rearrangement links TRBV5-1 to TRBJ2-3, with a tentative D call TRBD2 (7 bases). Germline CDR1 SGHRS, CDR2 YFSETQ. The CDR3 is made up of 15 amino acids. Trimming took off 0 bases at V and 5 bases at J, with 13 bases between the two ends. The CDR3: CASSLEGGAVDTQYF. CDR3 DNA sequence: TGCGCCAGCAGCTTGGAAGGGGGGGCAGTAGATACGCAGTATTTT.

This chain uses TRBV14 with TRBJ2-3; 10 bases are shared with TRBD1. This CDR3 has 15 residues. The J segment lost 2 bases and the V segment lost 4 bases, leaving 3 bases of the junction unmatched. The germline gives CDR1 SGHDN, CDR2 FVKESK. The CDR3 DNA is TGTGCCAGCAGCCTCGGGACAGGGGACACAGATACGCAGTATTTT. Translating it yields CASSLGTGDTDTQYF.

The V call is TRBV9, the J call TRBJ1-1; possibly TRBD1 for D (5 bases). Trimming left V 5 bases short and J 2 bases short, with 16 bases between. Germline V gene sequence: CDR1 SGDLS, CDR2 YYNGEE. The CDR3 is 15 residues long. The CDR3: CASRDVGRRNTEAFF. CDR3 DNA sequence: TGTGCCAGCAGGGACGTGGGACGGCGAAACACTGAAGCTTTCTTT.

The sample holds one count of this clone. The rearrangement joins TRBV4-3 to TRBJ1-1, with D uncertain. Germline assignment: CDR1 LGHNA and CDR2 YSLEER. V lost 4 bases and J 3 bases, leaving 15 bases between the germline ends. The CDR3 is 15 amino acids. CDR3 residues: CASSRILSWDTEAFF. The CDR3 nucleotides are TGCGCCAGCAGCCGGATTCTCTCGTGGGACACTGAAGCTTTCTTT.

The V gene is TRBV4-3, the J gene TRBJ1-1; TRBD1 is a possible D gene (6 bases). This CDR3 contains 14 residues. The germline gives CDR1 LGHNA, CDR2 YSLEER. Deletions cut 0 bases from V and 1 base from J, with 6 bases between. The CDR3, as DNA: TGCGCCAGCAGCCAAGACAGGGGGAACACTGAAGCTTTCTTT. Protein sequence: CASSQDRGNTEAFF.

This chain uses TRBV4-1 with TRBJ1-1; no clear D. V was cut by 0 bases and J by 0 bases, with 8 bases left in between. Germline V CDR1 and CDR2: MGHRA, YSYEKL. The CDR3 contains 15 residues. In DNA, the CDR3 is TGCGCCAGCAGCCAAGAACACGGCTTGAACACTGAAGCTTTCTTT. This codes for CASSQEHGLNTEAFF.

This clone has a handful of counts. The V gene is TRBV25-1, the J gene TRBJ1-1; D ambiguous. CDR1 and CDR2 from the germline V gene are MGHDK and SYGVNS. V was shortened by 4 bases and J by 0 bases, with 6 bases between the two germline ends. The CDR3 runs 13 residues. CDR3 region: CASSAAMNTEAFF. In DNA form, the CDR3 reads TGTGCCAGCAGTGCCGCCATGAACACTGAAGCTTTCTTT.

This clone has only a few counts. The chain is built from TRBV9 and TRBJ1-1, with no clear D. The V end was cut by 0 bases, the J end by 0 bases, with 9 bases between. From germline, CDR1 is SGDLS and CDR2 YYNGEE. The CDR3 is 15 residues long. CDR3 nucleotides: TGTGCCAGCAGCGTAGGAGCAAAGATGAACACTGAAGCTTTCTTT. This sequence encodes CASSVGAKMNTEAFF.

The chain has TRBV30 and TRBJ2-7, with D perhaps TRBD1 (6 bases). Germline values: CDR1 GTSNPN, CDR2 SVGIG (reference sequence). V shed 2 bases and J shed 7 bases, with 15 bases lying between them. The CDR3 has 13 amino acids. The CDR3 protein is CAWSSGHLGEQYF. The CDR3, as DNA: TGTGCCTGGAGTTCGGGACACTTGGGGGAGCAGTACTTC.

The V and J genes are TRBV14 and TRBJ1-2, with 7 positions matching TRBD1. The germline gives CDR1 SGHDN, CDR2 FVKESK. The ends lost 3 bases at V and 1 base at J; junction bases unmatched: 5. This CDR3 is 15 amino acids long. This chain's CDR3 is CASSHFTGVNYGYTF. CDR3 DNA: TGTGCCAGCAGCCACTTTACAGGGGTTAACTATGGCTACACCTTC.

Here the CDR3 reads CASSTTGGSSYNEQFF. DNA for the CDR3: TGTGCCAGCAGCACCACAGGGGGGAGCTCCTACAATGAGCAGTTCTTC. The chain employs TRBV7-9 and TRBJ2-1; 8 bases match TRBD1. The length of the CDR3 is 16 residues. The germline V gene encodes CDR1 SEHNR and CDR2 FQNEAQ (reference sequence). With V trimmed by 5 bases and J by 0 bases, 6 bases remained unmatched.

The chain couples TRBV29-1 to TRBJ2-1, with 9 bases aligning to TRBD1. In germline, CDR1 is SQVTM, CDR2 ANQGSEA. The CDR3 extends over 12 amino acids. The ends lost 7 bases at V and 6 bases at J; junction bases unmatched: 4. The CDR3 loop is CSAGTGSNEQFF. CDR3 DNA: TGCAGCGCTGGGACAGGGAGCAATGAGCAGTTCTTC.

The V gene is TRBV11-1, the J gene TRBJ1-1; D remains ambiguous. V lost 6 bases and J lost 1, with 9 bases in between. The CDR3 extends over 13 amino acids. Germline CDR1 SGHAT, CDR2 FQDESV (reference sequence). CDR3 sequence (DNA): TGTGCCAGCAGAAATCTGGGGAACACTGAAGCTTTCTTT. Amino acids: CASRNLGNTEAFF.

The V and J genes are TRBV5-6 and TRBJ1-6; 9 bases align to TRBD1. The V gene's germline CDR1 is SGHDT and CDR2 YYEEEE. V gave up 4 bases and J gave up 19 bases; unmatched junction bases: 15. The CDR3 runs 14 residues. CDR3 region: CASSPGTGRGILHF. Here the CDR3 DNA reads TGTGCCAGCAGCCCCGGGACAGGGCGTGGAATTCTTCACTTT.